These 18 T cell receptor beta chains share one sample of origin, sequenced in a study of blood T cells in healthy people across ages. Together with a sample-barcoded 5' primer, a J-beta primer mix was included in a second PCR lasting 7 to 11 cycles. TCRdb ran MiXCR on the 5' RACE reads and lists one entry per CDR3 protein. The table shows about 1.4 million distinct CDR3 sequences, with 59% occurring only once. The specimen was blood. The receptors shown here come from a man aged 18 to 35 in good health.

The chain recombines TRBV7-2 with TRBJ2-3; no definite D call. CDR1 and CDR2 from the germline V gene are SGHTA and FQGNSA. Trimming stripped 3 bases from V and 2 bases from J, with 9 bases between. CDR3 length: 14 amino acids. The CDR3 DNA follows: TGTGCCAGCAGCTTTCGAATAGCCACAGATACGCAGTATTTT. Residues: CASSFRIATDTQYF.

This clonotype came up a few times. This chain uses TRBV10-3 with TRBJ2-1; D remains ambiguous. The CDR3 consists of 13 residues. Trimming took off 0 bases at V and 6 bases at J, with 6 bases between the two ends. Germline lookup yields CDR1 ENHRY and CDR2 SYGVKD. The CDR3 loop is CAISESFFNEQFF. The CDR3 DNA reads as TGTGCCATCAGTGAGTCATTCTTCAATGAGCAGTTCTTC.

The sample holds one count of this clonotype. The rearrangement joins TRBV5-1 to TRBJ2-1; 7 positions match TRBD1. Germline V gene sequence: CDR1 SGHRS, CDR2 YFSETQ. This CDR3 contains 15 residues. With 0 bases clipped from V and 4 bases from J, the junction kept 4 bases outside the gene matches. CDR3 sequence: CASSLVDRRYNEQFF. The CDR3 coding sequence is TGCGCCAGCAGCTTGGTGGACAGGAGGTACAATGAGCAGTTCTTC. Filled out from reference TRBV5-1 and TRBJ2-1, the complete variable domain reads KAGVTQTPRYLIKTRGQQVTLSCSPISGHRSVSWYQQTPGQGLQFLFEYFSETQRNKGNFPGRFSGRQFSNSRSEMNVSTLELGDSALYLCASSLVDRRYNEQFFGPGTRLTVL.

The rearrangement links TRBV12-3 or TRBV12-4 to TRBJ1-2, with D unresolved. Trimming stripped 5 bases from V and 4 bases from J, with 11 bases between. The CDR3 length is 13 residues. The CDR3 DNA follows: TGTGCCAGCAGTGGGGTTTTGGGCTATGGCTACACCTTC. It is translated as CASSGVLGYGYTF.

The rearrangement joins TRBV20-1 to TRBJ2-3; D not resolved. Germline CDR1 reads DFQATT; CDR2 reads SNEGSKA (reference sequence). CDR3 length: 14 amino acids. The V gene lost 0 bases and the J gene lost 6 bases, with 13 bases spanning the gap. This chain's CDR3 is CSARDGKGSDTQYF. The CDR3 DNA follows: TGCAGTGCTAGAGATGGGAAAGGGTCTGATACGCAGTATTTT.

The rearrangement joins TRBV13 to TRBJ2-5, with 9 bases aligning to TRBD1. J lost 3 bases, V lost 5 bases, and 4 bases had no gene match. The length of the CDR3 is 14 residues. Germline V lookup: CDR1 PRHDT, CDR2 FYEKMQ (reference sequence). The CDR3 DNA is TGTGCCAGCAGCATCCGGGACAGGGAAGAGACCCAGTACTTC. This sequence encodes CASSIRDREETQYF.

CDR3 sequence: CASSPGAGGKYEQYF. The DNA of the CDR3 is TGTGCCAGCAGCCCAGGTGCGGGGGGCAAATACGAGCAGTACTTC. The chain recombines TRBV6-5 with TRBJ2-7, with 8 bases identical to TRBD2. The CDR3 runs 15 residues. V gave up 6 bases and J gave up 4 bases; unmatched junction bases: 11. CDR1 is MNHEY, CDR2 SVGAGI, per germline.

V and J are TRBV29-1 and TRBJ1-5; D is undetermined. There are 14 residues in the CDR3. CDR1 SQVTM and CDR2 ANQGSEA come from the germline V gene. V was shortened by 5 bases and J by 0 bases, with 11 bases between the two germline ends. CDR3 in amino acids: CSVLQPYSNQPQHF. The DNA for the CDR3 is TGCAGCGTTTTACAGCCTTATAGCAATCAGCCCCAGCATTTT.

This clonotype appeared a few times. J is TRBJ2-4 and V is TRBV20-1, with a possible D match to TRBD2 (5 bases). Germline values: CDR1 DFQATT, CDR2 SNEGSKA (reference sequence). The CDR3 has 15 amino acids. V was pared by 5 bases and J by 0 bases, with 14 bases between. The CDR3 loop reads CSAPLRTLAKNIQYF. The CDR3 DNA is TGCAGTGCTCCACTAAGGACTTTAGCCAAAAACATTCAGTACTTC.

This chain joins TRBV16 and TRBJ2-4; D is perhaps TRBD1 or TRBD2 (7 bases each). The J call could be wrong; TRBJ2-7 is a better fit for the DNA end. The CDR3 sequence is 14 residues long. CDR1 is KGHSY and CDR2 is FQNENV in the germline V gene. The CDR3 region has the DNA TGTGCCAGCAGCGGGGGGGACAGTACCTACGAGCAGTACTTC. It is translated as CASSGGDSTYEQYF.

J is TRBJ2-3 and V is TRBV20-1, with 11 bases aligning to TRBD1. The CDR3 extends over 15 amino acids. V lost 0 bases, J lost 8 bases, and 7 bases stayed unmatched. Germline CDR1 is DFQATT and CDR2 is SNEGSKA (reference sequence). The CDR3 sequence: CSARDGDRGSVTQYF. In DNA, the CDR3 is TGCAGTGCTAGAGATGGGGACAGGGGGTCAGTTACGCAGTATTTT.

The gene calls are TRBV4-3 and TRBJ1-4; no reliable D call. Germline assignment: CDR1 LGHNA and CDR2 YSLEER. The CDR3 runs 16 residues. The ends were cut back, 1 base at V and 3 bases at J, with 12 bases in the middle. The CDR3 region is CASSQVARGSNEKLFF. In DNA form, the CDR3 reads TGCGCCAGCAGCCAAGTCGCCAGAGGGTCTAATGAAAAACTGTTTTTT.

This clonotype was observed once. The chain has TRBV12-3 or TRBV12-4 and TRBJ1-1, with 7 bases fitting TRBD1. This CDR3 has 16 residues. V trimming: 6 bases; J trimming: 5 bases; junction bases outside the gene matches: 15. In DNA form, the CDR3 reads TGTGCCAGCAGCCCCCCACAGGGGAGGGTAGGTACTGAAGCTTTCTTT. Protein product: CASSPPQGRVGTEAFF.

This chain links TRBV3-1 with TRBJ2-7; 7 nucleotides align to TRBD1. J gave up 13 bases and V 2 bases, and 11 bases lay outside the gene matches. In germline, CDR1 is LGHDT, CDR2 YNNKEL (reference sequence). The CDR3 contains 13 residues. The CDR3 DNA sequence: TGTGCCAGCAGCCAATTCCATCGGGACAGTCCCTACTTC. As protein: CASSQFHRDSPYF.

About this clonotype: At one of its ends the junction is not consistent with the germline gene, which may arise from a read error. This rearrangement joins TRBV2 to TRBJ1-2; TRBD1 matches 7 bases. Germline V lookup: CDR1 SNHLY, CDR2 FYNNEI. The CDR3 consists of 14 residues. The CDR3 DNA sequence: TGTGCCAGCAGCAAGGACAGGCGTAACTATGACTACACCTTC. It specifies CASSKDRRNYDYTF.

The J gene is TRBJ1-4, the V gene TRBV7-2; 9 bases agree with TRBD1. The germline V gene has CDR1 SGHTA and CDR2 FQGNSA. The ends lost 1 base at V and 6 bases at J; junction bases unmatched: 3. The CDR3 length is 15 residues. The CDR3 protein is CASSLVGTGYEKLFF. The CDR3 coding sequence is TGTGCCAGCAGCTTAGTGGGGACAGGGTATGAAAAACTGTTTTTT.

The chain couples TRBV13 to TRBJ2-2; D gene unclear. With 5 bases removed from V and 6 bases from J, the gap between germline ends came to 10 bases. From germline, CDR1 is PRHDT and CDR2 FYEKMQ (reference sequence). The CDR3 sequence is 13 residues long. For the CDR3, the DNA is TGTGCCAGCAGCCCGCAGTTTGCCGGGGAGCTGTTTTTT. It is translated as CASSPQFAGELFF.

CDR3 sequence: CASSLRPGLAGRANTDTQYF. The DNA for the CDR3 is TGTGCCAGCAGCTTAAGACCGGGACTAGCGGGTCGGGCCAACACAGATACGCAGTATTTT. The chain recombines TRBV7-2 with TRBJ2-3, with 12 bases aligning to TRBD2. CDR3 length: 20 residues. Trimming took 2 bases from V and 2 from J; bases not matched to a gene: 14. Germline CDR1 SGHTA, CDR2 FQGNSA.